This is a list of T cell receptor beta chains from one sample in a study of cytomegalovirus exposure and HLA in healthy donors. Sequencing was performed with immunoSEQ multiplex PCR; in TCRdb, only in-frame clones are kept and a portion is missing. This sample has some 100,000 clones, with 70% to 80% found just once. Sequencing was performed on PBMCs. The receptors were sampled from a woman aged 50 to 60 in good health and CMV-seropositive. Both conserved end residues are part of each CDR3. A D gene is named only where the DNA matches it firmly. Size is omitted from some rows. Given values are once, few, many or a class for expanded clones.

v_gene	len	j_gene	d_gene	abundance	CDR3nt	CDR3aa
TRBV28	12	TRBJ1-2	-	once	TGTGCCAGCAGTTTTTCCCGTCTAGGCTACACCTTC	CASSFSRLGYTF
TRBV10-1	14	TRBJ1-1	-	few	TGCGCCAGCAGCGCCGACAGGATGGGATTTCAAGCTTTCTTT	CASSADRMGFQAFF
TRBV18	14	TRBJ1-3	-	few	TGTGCCAGCTCATCCCCCGGACAGATGAACACCATATATTTT	CASSSPGQMNTIYF
TRBV6-1	13	TRBJ2-3	-	-	TGTGCCAGCAGTGATGAGAGCCCAGATACGCAGTATTTT	CASSDESPDTQYF
TRBV27	15	TRBJ1-1	-	-	TGTGCCAGCAGTTTATTTCAGGGCGTGAACACTGAAGCTTTCTTT	CASSLFQGVNTEAFF
TRBV7-3	14	TRBJ1-2	-	-	TGTGCCAGCAGCCCAAACCCCGACAGCTATGGCTACACCTTC	CASSPNPDSYGYTF
TRBV5-1	16	TRBJ1-1	-	-	TGCGCCAGCAGCTTGCCTTCCGGACAGAGGAACACTGAAGCTTTCTTT	CASSLPSGQRNTEAFF
TRBV5-4	15	TRBJ2-3	-	-	TGTGCCAGCAGCTCCAGGACAGAGAGCACAGATACGCAGTATTTT	CASSSRTESTDTQYF
TRBV6-1	14	TRBJ2-5	TRBD1	once	TGTGCCAGCAGTCATACAGGGGATCTGGAGACCCAGTACTTC	CASSHTGDLETQYF
TRBV9	12	TRBJ2-7	TRBD2	-	TGTGCCAGCAGCCCGGGAGGGGACGAGCAGTACTTC	CASSPGGDEQYF
TRBV7-2	14	TRBJ2-2	-	-	TGTGCCAGCAGCTTAGTTTTTAGCTCCGGGGAGCTGTTTTTT	CASSLVFSSGELFF
TRBV27	12	TRBJ1-2	TRBD1	-	TGTGCCAGCAGTGGACAGGGGGGTGGCTACACCTTC	CASSGQGGGYTF
TRBV6-1	14	TRBJ2-5	TRBD2	-	TGTGCCAGCAGGGAGTGGACTAGACAAGAGACCCAGTACTTC	CASREWTRQETQYF
TRBV7-8	15	TRBJ1-1	TRBD1	-	TGTGCCAGCAGCCGACTAGGGACAGAGAACACTGAAGCTTTCTTT	CASSRLGTENTEAFF